The source of this TCR beta chain is a study of PD-1 blockade in classical Hodgkin lymphoma. Study results and limitations: Underlying causes for the observed repertoire differences were not defined, possibly disease activity or prior therapy.

The CDR3 runs 14 residues. The germline V gene encodes CDR1 GTSNPN and CDR2 SVGIG (reference sequence). J was trimmed by 3 bases and V by 8 bases; bases with no gene match: 8. Brentuximab vedotin exposure varied, and every patient relapsed after autologous stem cell transplantation. Using immunoSEQ multiplex PCR, the repertoire was profiled, and TCRdb retains in-frame clones only, with some absent. The table lists tens of thousands of clones, about 92% of them singletons. For this clone: Its cognate antigen is unknown.

Source: peripheral blood mononuclear cells (PBMCs), taken at baseline. The clonotype originates from a human donor with classical Hodgkin lymphoma. This chain connects TRBV30 to TRBJ2-7; 12 bases fit TRBD1. CDR3: CATGTGGSFYEQYF. DNA for the CDR3: TGTGCCACCGGGACAGGGGGCTCTTTCTACGAGCAGTACTTC.